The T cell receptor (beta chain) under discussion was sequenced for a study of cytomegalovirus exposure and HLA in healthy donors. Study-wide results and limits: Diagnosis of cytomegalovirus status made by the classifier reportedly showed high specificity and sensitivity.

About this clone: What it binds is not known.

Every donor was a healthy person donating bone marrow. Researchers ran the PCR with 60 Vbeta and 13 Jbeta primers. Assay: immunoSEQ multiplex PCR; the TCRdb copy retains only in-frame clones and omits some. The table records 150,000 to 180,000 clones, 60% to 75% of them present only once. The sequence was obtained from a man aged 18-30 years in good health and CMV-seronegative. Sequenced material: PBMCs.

CDR3 loop: CASGQSARDTEAFF. CDR3 nucleotide sequence: TGTGCCAGCGGACAGTCCGCACGGGACACTGAAGCTTTCTTT. The J gene is TRBJ1-1, the V gene TRBV2, with D possibly TRBD1 on 6 matching bases. Between the trimmed V and J ends, which lost 8 bases and 3 bases, there was a span of 16 bases. The CDR3 sequence is 14 residues long. The germline gives CDR1 SNHLY, CDR2 FYNNEI.